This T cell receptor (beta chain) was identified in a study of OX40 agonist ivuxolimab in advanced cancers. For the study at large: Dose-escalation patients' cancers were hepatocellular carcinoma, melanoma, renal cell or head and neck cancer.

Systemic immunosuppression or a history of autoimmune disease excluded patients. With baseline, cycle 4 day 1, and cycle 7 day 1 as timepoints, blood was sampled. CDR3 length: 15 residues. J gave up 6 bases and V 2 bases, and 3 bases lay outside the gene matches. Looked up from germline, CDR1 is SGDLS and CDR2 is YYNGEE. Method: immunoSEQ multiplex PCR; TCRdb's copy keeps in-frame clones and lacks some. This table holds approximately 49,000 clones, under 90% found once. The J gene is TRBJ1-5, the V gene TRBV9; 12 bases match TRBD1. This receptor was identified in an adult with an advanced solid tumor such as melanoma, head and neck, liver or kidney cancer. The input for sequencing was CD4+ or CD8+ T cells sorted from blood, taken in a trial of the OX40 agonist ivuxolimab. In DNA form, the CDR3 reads TGTGCCAGCAGCGTGGGACAGGGGGCTAGTCAGCCCCAGCATTTT. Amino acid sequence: CASSVGQGASQPQHF. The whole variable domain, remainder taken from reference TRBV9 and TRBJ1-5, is DSGVTQTPKHLITATGQRVTLRCSPRSGDLSVYWYQQSLDQGLQFLIQYYNGEERAKGNILERFSAQQFPDLHSELNLSSLELGDSALYFCASSVGQGASQPQHFGDGTRLSIL.